The rows below give T cell receptor beta chains drawn from one sample of a study of Graves' ophthalmopathy and Graves' hyperthyroidism. TCRdb reprocessed the multiplex PCR reads via MiXCR and lists one record per CDR3 protein. The repertoire holds around 26,000 distinct CDR3 sequences, less than 50% seen once, with approximately 6.7% in the top ten. The sequenced sample was peripheral blood. All receptors come from an adult woman with stable Graves' hyperthyroidism. Both conserved end residues are part of each CDR3. A D gene is named only where the DNA matches it firmly. The size of a clone is reported for some rows only, either as once, few or many, or as a class for expanded clones.

>many|TRBJ2-1|TRBV6-1|TRBD1
CASSLQGARYNEQFF
TGTGCCAGCAGCCTACAGGGGGCACGATACAATGAGCAGTTCTTC
>NA|TRBJ1-1|TRBV19|NA
CAIRAGMNTEAFF
TGTGCCATCCGAGCGGGCATGAACACTGAAGCTTTCTTT
>NA|TRBJ2-3|TRBV5-1|NA
CASAGYRTDTQYF
TGCGCCAGCGCGGGATACCGGACGGATACGCAGTATTTT
>medium-sized|TRBJ2-2|TRBV7-9|TRBD1
CASSPGTANTGELFF
TGTGCCAGCAGCCCGGGGACAGCGAACACCGGGGAGCTGTTTTTT
>once|TRBJ2-7|TRBV20-1|NA
CSARAGSIYEQYF
TGCAGTGCTAGGGCCGGCAGTATCTACGAGCAGTACTTC
>many|TRBJ1-2|TRBV30|NA
CAWRQGPNYGYTF
TGTGCCTGGAGACAGGGCCCTAACTATGGCTACACCTTC
>NA|TRBJ2-5|TRBV6-5|NA
CVSGDGSVQESQYF
TGTGTCAGCGGCGACGGGTCAGTTCAAGAGAGCCAGTACTTC
>NA|TRBJ2-1|TRBV4-1|TRBD2
CASSQGGPRYEQFF
TGCGCCAGCAGCCAGGGAGGGCCAAGGTATGAGCAGTTCTTC
>NA|TRBJ2-3|TRBV7-3|TRBD1
CASSRTGGTDTQCF
TGTGCCAGCAGCCGAACAGGGGGCACAGATACGCAGTGTTTT
>few|TRBJ2-1|TRBV9|TRBD2
CASSAYSGGTDTQFF
TGTGCCAGCAGCGCCTATAGCGGGGGGACAGATACGCAGTTCTTC
>NA|TRBJ2-4|TRBV5-4|NA
CASSLGLNLEIAKNIQYF
TGTGCCAGCAGCTTGGGACTGAATCTGGAAATAGCCAAAAACATTCAGTACTTC
>NA|TRBJ2-7|TRBV5-6|TRBD1
CASSLGDSVYEQYF
TGTGCCAGCAGCTTGGGGGACAGTGTCTACGAGCAGTACTTC
>medium-sized|TRBJ1-5|TRBV9|TRBD1
CASSLAGQDNQPQHF
TGTGCCAGCAGCCTCGCGGGACAGGACAATCAGCCCCAGCATTTT
>many|TRBJ2-3|TRBV6-1|NA
CASSGIGQGLLHTQYF
TGTGCCAGCAGTGGAATAGGACAGGGACTACTTCATACGCAGTATTTT
>medium-sized|TRBJ2-3|TRBV20-1|TRBD1
CSASDQPDRGRPDTQYF
TGCAGTGCTAGTGACCAGCCGGACAGGGGGCGGCCAGATACGCAGTATTTT
>NA|TRBJ1-5|TRBV20-1|TRBD1
CSARGSGGRWETQHF
TGCAGTGCTAGAGGTTCAGGGGGCCGATGGGAGACCCAGCATTTT
>NA|TRBJ2-3|TRBV7-9|TRBD2
CASSWASGSTDTQYF
TGTGCCAGCAGCTGGGCTAGCGGGAGCACAGATACGCAGTATTTT
>many|TRBJ2-4|TRBV11-3|TRBD1
CASSPGRWTGGSGCENIQYF
TGTGCCAGCAGCCCAGGTCGGTGGACAGGGGGATCCGGATGCGAAAACATTCAGTACTTC
>medium-sized|TRBJ1-1|TRBV25-1|NA
CASSPIGTEAFF
TGTGCCAGCAGTCCGATCGGCACTGAAGCTTTCTTT
>many|TRBJ2-1|TRBV6-2/TRBV6-3|TRBD2
CASRTGTRVVHEQFF
TGTGCCAGCAGGACCGGGACTAGAGTGGTCCATGAGCAGTTCTTC
>NA|TRBJ2-3|TRBV7-9|TRBD2
CASSWGGGTDTQYF
TGTGCCAGCAGCTGGGGGGGGGGCACAGATACGCAGTATTTT
>many|TRBJ2-2|TRBV7-2|TRBD2
CASSRIAGGITGELFF
TGTGCCAGCAGCCGAATAGCGGGAGGGATCACCGGGGAGCTGTTTTTT
>NA|TRBJ1-2|TRBV5-4|NA
CASSPKSADYYGYTF
TGTGCCAGCAGCCCCAAATCGGCAGACTACTATGGCTACACCTTC
>many|TRBJ1-6|TRBV27|NA
CASSLYSGTNSPLHF
TGTGCCAGCAGTTTATATTCGGGAACTAATTCACCCCTCCACTTT
>NA|TRBJ2-7|TRBV5-6|NA
CASSIYLCSVGTGTSATYEQYF
NA
>many|TRBJ2-5|TRBV12-3/TRBV12-4|NA
CASSSWATQYF
TGTGCCAGCAGTTCTTGGGCGACCCAGTACTTC
>NA|TRBJ1-1|TRBV15|NA
CATSRDTTNTEAFF
TGTGCCACCAGCAGAGATACGACGAACACTGAAGCTTTCTTT
>NA|TRBJ2-6|TRBV6-1|NA
CASSEIQGHSGANVLTF
TGTGCCAGCAGTGAAATTCAGGGTCACTCTGGGGCCAACGTCCTGACTTTC
>NA|TRBJ2-7|TRBV5-1|TRBD2
CASSLEQAGPHEQYF
TGCGCCAGCAGCTTGGAACAAGCGGGGCCCCACGAGCAGTACTTC
>NA|TRBJ1-4|TRBV30|NA
CAWSRDRYGEEKLFF
TGTGCCTGGAGTAGGGATAGATACGGGGAGGAAAAACTGTTTTTT
>NA|TRBJ1-2|TRBV29-1|NA
CSVTKTGVYGYTF
TGCAGCGTTACAAAAACAGGTGTCTATGGCTACACCTTC
>many|TRBJ2-3|TRBV19|TRBD1
CASSIGYRGKVGTDTQYF
TGTGCCAGTAGTATAGGATACAGGGGAAAGGTCGGCACAGATACGCAGTATTTT
>NA|TRBJ2-5|TRBV20-1|TRBD1
CSARQGTVETQYF
TGCAGTGCTAGGCAGGGGACAGTAGAGACCCAGTACTTC
>many|TRBJ2-7|TRBV28|NA
CASSSRPGLTNEQYF
TGTGCCAGCAGTTCACGCCCGGGACTGACAAACGAGCAGTACTTC
>NA|TRBJ1-4|TRBV29-1|NA
CSLETAGTNEKLFF
TGCAGCCTGGAGACAGCCGGAACTAATGAAAAACTGTTTTTT
>NA|TRBJ1-1|TRBV20-1|NA
CSARDGGRNTEAFF
TGCAGTGCTAGAGATGGGGGGAGGAACACTGAAGCTTTCTTT
>NA|TRBJ2-7|TRBV10-3|TRBD1
CAISESTGKNEQYF
TGTGCCATCAGTGAGTCGACAGGGAAAAACGAGCAGTACTTC
>many|TRBJ1-1|TRBV6-1|NA
CASAGLYTEAFF
TGTGCCAGCGCAGGGCTGTACACTGAAGCTTTCTTT
>NA|TRBJ2-7|TRBV7-2|NA
CASRSIRGQGPYEQYF
TGTGCCAGCAGAAGCATCCGAGGGCAGGGACCCTACGAGCAGTACTTC